These T cell receptor beta chains were read from a single sample in a study of blood T cell repertoires in COVID-19. Data came from immunoSEQ multiplex PCR; TCRdb stores just in-frame clones and leaves some out. The table lists some 340,000 clones, roughly 85% of them singletons. Sequenced sample: peripheral blood. Source of these receptors: a young woman with acute or convalescent COVID-19. CDR3s include the opening cysteine and the closing phenylalanine or tryptophan. The D gene is left open where the match is weak. Not all rows give a size; the values are once, few, many and, for expanded clones, a class.

>TRBD2|TRBJ2-7|TRBV5-6|.
CASSRIGGAQYF
TGTGCCAGCAGCCGTATCGGGGGGGCGCAGTACTTC
>TRBD2|TRBJ2-3|TRBV6-5|.
CASSPGRGLTDTQYF
TGTGCCAGCTCTCCGGGGAGGGGATTGACAGATACGCAGTATTTT
>.|TRBJ1-2|TRBV6-5|.
CASSYSFEGKPYGYTF
TGTGCCAGCAGTTACTCGTTCGAGGGTAAACCTTATGGCTACACCTTC
>TRBD1|TRBJ2-7|TRBV27|.
CASSYRGSYEQYF
TGTGCCAGCAGTTACAGGGGATCCTACGAGCAGTACTTC
>.|TRBJ1-6|TRBV11-2|.
CASSLDRGGLHF
TGTGCCAGCAGCTTAGATCGTGGAGGCCTCCACTTT
>TRBD2|TRBJ2-1|TRBV5-1|.
CASSFPLAGATDEQFF
TGCGCCAGCAGCTTCCCTCTAGCGGGAGCCACGGATGAGCAGTTCTTC
>TRBD2|TRBJ2-3|TRBV4-2|once
CASSQGLAGVTSTDTQYF
TGTGCCAGCAGCCAAGGACTAGCGGGAGTTACCAGCACAGATACGCAGTATTTT
>.|TRBJ2-3|TRBV5-1|.
CASSLGTGDTDTQYF
TGCGCCAGCAGCTTGGGGACGGGAGACACAGATACGCAGTATTTT
>TRBD2|TRBJ2-1|TRBV5-1|.
CASSSVVLAGGNNEQFF
TGCGCCAGCAGTTCCGTGGTACTAGCGGGGGGCAACAATGAGCAGTTCTTC
>TRBD1|TRBJ2-5|TRBV27|.
CASSLRGQGEETQYF
TGTGCCAGCAGTTTAAGGGGACAGGGTGAGGAGACCCAGTACTTC
>.|TRBJ2-1|TRBV18|.
CASSPTGFYNEQFF
TGTGCCAGCTCTCCTACAGGGTTTTACAATGAGCAGTTCTTC
>.|TRBJ2-3|TRBV9|.
CASSVVAGARTDTQYF
TGTGCCAGCAGCGTAGTCGCGGGGGCGCGTACAGATACGCAGTATTTT
>.|TRBJ1-2|TRBV18|once
CASSPPRGAQYGYTF
TGTGCCAGCTCACCACCGCGGGGGGCACAATATGGCTACACCTTC
>TRBD2|TRBJ2-1|TRBV7-3|.
CASSLAGGVNEQFF
TGTGCCAGCAGCTTAGCGGGAGGGGTCAATGAGCAGTTCTTC
>TRBD1|TRBJ2-1|TRBV19|.
CASTPRVGQGYNEQFF
TGTGCCAGTACCCCCCGCGTAGGACAGGGATACAATGAGCAGTTCTTC
>.|TRBJ2-7|TRBV9|.
CASGPSTGYEQYF
TGTGCCAGCGGGCCCTCGACAGGCTACGAGCAGTACTTC
>.|TRBJ1-1|TRBV27|once
CASSLRGTSGEIDTEAFF
TGTGCCAGCAGTTTACGTGGGACGTCGGGGGAGATCGACACTGAAGCTTTCTTT
>TRBD2|TRBJ2-3|TRBV3-1/TRBV3-2|.
CASSHGLAGGALDTQYF
TGTGCCAGCAGCCACGGACTAGCGGGAGGAGCATTAGATACGCAGTATTTT
>.|TRBJ2-5|TRBV5-1|.
CASSPLSVQETQYF
TGCGCCAGCAGCCCCCTCTCAGTCCAAGAGACCCAGTACTTC
>.|TRBJ1-2|TRBV5-6|once
CASSFGGNGYTF
TGTGCCAGCAGCTTTGGGGGGAATGGCTACACCTTC
>.|TRBJ2-1|TRBV11-2|.
CASSLIDNEQFF
TGTGCCAGCAGCTTAATAGACAATGAGCAGTTCTTC
>.|TRBJ2-3|TRBV7-9|.
CASSPGPTVPYTDTQYF
TGTGCCAGCAGCCCAGGACCGACAGTCCCCTACACAGATACGCAGTATTTT
>TRBD1|TRBJ2-1|TRBV10-3|.
CAINADRVNEQFF
TGTGCCATCAATGCGGACAGGGTCAATGAGCAGTTCTTC
>TRBD2|TRBJ2-2|TRBV19|.
CASSIRLAGGNTGELFF
TGTGCCAGTAGTATACGCCTAGCGGGGGGGAACACCGGGGAGCTGTTTTTT
>.|TRBJ2-1|TRBV19|once
CASSSRGGSYNEQFF
TGTGCCAGTAGTTCCAGAGGGGGATCCTACAATGAGCAGTTCTTC
>TRBD2|TRBJ2-3|TRBV11-2|.
CASSPRRLAVGDTQYF
TGTGCCAGCAGCCCACGTAGGCTAGCGGTAGGAGATACGCAGTATTTT
>TRBD2|TRBJ2-2|TRBV13|.
CASSLVLAGGPNTGELFF
TGTGCCAGCAGCTTAGTCCTAGCGGGGGGACCGAACACCGGGGAGCTGTTTTTT
>.|TRBJ2-1|TRBV27|.
CASSSAMSSYNEQFF
TGTGCCAGCAGTTCCGCTATGAGCTCCTACAATGAGCAGTTCTTC
>.|TRBJ1-1|TRBV9|.
CASSVGGARNTEAFF
TGTGCCAGCAGCGTTGGGGGGGCAAGAAACACTGAAGCTTTCTTT
>.|TRBJ1-2|TRBV28|.
CASSAVQGVGYTF
TGTGCCAGCAGCGCGGTCCAAGGAGTCGGCTACACCTTC
>.|TRBJ1-1|TRBV27|.
CASSSRGGNTEAFF
TGTGCCAGCAGTTCCCGGGGGGGGAACACTGAAGCTTTCTTT
>.|TRBJ1-4|TRBV30|.
CAWSVLLNEKLFF
TGTGCCTGGAGTGTACTCCTTAATGAAAAACTGTTTTTT
>.|TRBJ1-3|TRBV6-5|.
CASSSGHHSGNTIYF
TGTGCCAGCAGCTCGGGACACCACTCTGGAAACACCATATATTTT
>.|TRBJ1-6|TRBV11-2|.
CASRPPGEPYNSPLHF
TGTGCCAGCCGACCCCCAGGGGAACCATATAATTCACCCCTCCACTTT
>TRBD1|TRBJ1-2|TRBV27|.
CASRRTTGAYGYTF
TGTGCCAGCAGACGAACGACAGGGGCCTATGGCTACACCTTC
>.|TRBJ1-1|TRBV10-1|.
CASSESFGGLSTEAFF
TGCGCCAGCAGTGAGTCTTTCGGGGGGCTCAGCACTGAAGCTTTCTTT
>.|TRBJ1-4|TRBV6-5|.
CASSPDMGLREKLFF
TGTGCCAGCAGCCCCGACATGGGGCTGAGGGAAAAACTGTTTTTT
>.|TRBJ2-1|TRBV21-1|.
CASSKERLAVKDEQFF
TGTGCCAGCAGCAAAGAGAGGCTGGCGGTCAAAGATGAGCAGTTCTTC
>.|TRBJ1-2|TRBV27|once
CASSITGTSNYGYTF
TGTGCCAGCAGTATCACCGGGACATCGAACTATGGCTACACCTTC
>TRBD1|TRBJ2-7|TRBV5-1|.
CASSSDREVHEQYF
TGCGCCAGCAGCTCGGACAGGGAAGTCCACGAGCAGTACTTC
>.|TRBJ1-6|TRBV5-5|.
CASSLVQGWGSPLHF
TGTGCCAGCAGCTTGGTGCAGGGTTGGGGTTCACCCCTCCACTTT
>TRBD1|TRBJ1-2|TRBV5-6|.
CASSSGTAEINYGYTF
TGTGCCAGCAGCTCGGGGACAGCCGAAATTAACTATGGCTACACCTTC
>TRBD2|TRBJ2-6|TRBV7-2|.
CASTPAGGLILSGANVLTF
TGTGCCAGCACCCCCGCGGGGGGTCTTATATTATCTGGGGCCAACGTCCTGACTTTC